Following are 20 T cell receptor beta chains from one sample sequenced in a study of shared clonotypes between healthy human individuals. Clones were read by immunoSEQ multiplex PCR, and TCRdb kept only the in-frame ones, dropping some. Of some 700,000 clones in the sample, 90% were seen once. Sequenced material: memory CD8+ T cells from PBMCs. Documented subset: CD45RO+ cells pooled with CCR7-negative TemRA cells. The source of these receptors is a man aged 18-30 years in good health. Some clones in this sample may be carry-over from other donors' samples.

The chain has TRBV30 and TRBJ2-7; 7 bases are shared with TRBD1. The CDR3 sequence is 14 residues long. CDR1 GTSNPN and CDR2 SVGIG come from the germline V gene (reference sequence). J gave up 2 bases and V 1 base, and 5 bases lay outside the gene matches. In nucleotides, the CDR3 is TGTGCCTGGAGTGAAGACAGGGAGCCCTACGAGCAGTACTTC. Translating gives CAWSEDREPYEQYF.

The chain couples TRBV18 to TRBJ2-7; D might be TRBD1 (6 bases). Trimming shortened V by 3 bases and J by 1 base, and 13 bases separated the two germline ends. This CDR3 has 15 residues. CDR1 and CDR2 (germline): KGHSH, LQKENI. CDR3 sequence: CASSPDGTRSYEQYF. The CDR3 nucleotides read TGTGCCAGCTCACCGGACGGGACACGTTCCTACGAGCAGTACTTC. The full variable domain, in which reference TRBV18 and TRBJ2-7 provide the parts outside the CDR3, is NAGVMQNPRHLVRRRGQEARLRCSPMKGHSHVYWYRQLPEEGLKFMVYLQKENIIDESGMPKERFSAEFPKEGPSILRIQQVVRGDSAAYFCASSPDGTRSYEQYFGPGTRLTVT.

Concerning this clone: The same CDR3 also results from other DNA sequences found in this sample. V gene TRBV9 combines with J gene TRBJ2-7; tentative D call: TRBD1 (5 bases). The V and J ends lost 0 bases and 1 base respectively, with 8 bases between them. Per the germline V gene, CDR1 is SGDLS and CDR2 is YYNGEE. This CDR3 region has 14 residues. Written as DNA, the CDR3 is TGTGCCAGCAGCGTAGGAGACAGTTCCTACGAGCAGTACTTC. Protein product: CASSVGDSSYEQYF. The full variable domain, rest sourced from reference TRBV9 and TRBJ2-7, is DSGVTQTPKHLITATGQRVTLRCSPRSGDLSVYWYQQSLDQGLQFLIQYYNGEERAKGNILERFSAQQFPDLHSELNLSSLELGDSALYFCASSVGDSSYEQYFGPGTRLTVT.

This chain joins TRBV5-6 and TRBJ2-7, with 8 bases matching TRBD1. The length of the CDR3 is 12 residues. V trimming: 3 bases; J trimming: 5 bases; junction bases outside the gene matches: 1. From germline, CDR1 is SGHDT and CDR2 YYEEEE. CDR3 protein: CASSWTGNEQYF. The CDR3 coding sequence is TGTGCCAGCAGCTGGACAGGGAACGAGCAGTACTTC.

The J gene is TRBJ2-3, the V gene TRBV27; 8 nucleotides line up with TRBD1. Per the germline V gene, CDR1 is MNHEY and CDR2 is SMNVEV (reference sequence). Losses at the gene ends were 5 bases for V and 5 bases for J; bases not matched to a gene: 6. CDR3 length: 14 amino acids. The DNA of the CDR3 is TGTGCCAGCAGTACCAGGACAGGGCAAGATACGCAGTATTTT. It is translated as CASSTRTGQDTQYF.

This chain uses TRBV7-9 with TRBJ2-1; TRBD2 aligns across 8 bases. Trimming took 2 bases from V and 9 from J; bases not matched to a gene: 9. CDR3 length: 15 residues. Germline values: CDR1 SEHNR, CDR2 FQNEAQ (reference sequence). The CDR3 sequence is CASSLLAGVPSEQFF. Written as DNA, the CDR3 is TGTGCCAGCAGCTTACTAGCGGGTGTCCCGTCTGAGCAGTTCTTC.

V is TRBV27 and J is TRBJ2-2, with 9 bases that match TRBD1. This CDR3 has 15 residues. V gave up 7 bases and J gave up 2 bases; unmatched junction bases: 5. Germline V gene lookup returns CDR1 MNHEY and CDR2 SMNVEV (reference sequence). The CDR3 bases are TGTGCCAGCACCGGGACAGGGACCAACACCGGGGAGCTGTTTTTT. It encodes CASTGTGTNTGELFF.

This sequence joins TRBV19 and TRBJ1-2; TRBD1 might be the D (5 bases). Germline V lookup: CDR1 LNHDA, CDR2 SQIVND (reference sequence). V lost 6 bases and J 1 base, leaving 18 bases between the germline ends. The CDR3 consists of 16 residues. The CDR3 here is CASSPRRRRDNYGYTF. CDR3 DNA: TGTGCCAGTAGCCCCCGACGACGCAGGGATAACTATGGCTACACCTTC.

This sequence joins TRBV27 and TRBJ1-1; D is possibly TRBD1 (5 bases). This CDR3 comprises 14 residues. Between the trimmed V and J ends, which lost 3 bases and 3 bases, there was a span of 11 bases. Germline CDR1 MNHEY, CDR2 SMNVEV (reference sequence). The CDR3 coding sequence is TGTGCCAGCAGTTTCATAGGGGCGGACACTGAAGCTTTCTTT. Translating it yields CASSFIGADTEAFF.

The chain couples TRBV6-1 to TRBJ1-2; possible D gene TRBD1, 6 bases. Deletions cut 3 bases from V and 5 bases from J, with 13 bases between. The CDR3 runs to 14 residues. Germline CDR1 is MNHNS and CDR2 is SASEGT. Written as DNA, the CDR3 is TGTGCCAGCAGTGAGCCAGGGGTGATATATGGCTACACCTTC. It is translated as CASSEPGVIYGYTF.

The rearrangement joins TRBV14 to TRBJ2-7; the D gene is possibly TRBD2 (5 bases). The ends were cut back, 1 base at V and 3 bases at J, with 16 bases in the middle. This CDR3 spans 16 amino acids. The germline CDR1 and CDR2 sequences are SGHDN and FVKESK. In DNA form, the CDR3 reads TGTGCCAGCAGCCAAGGGGCCCGGGAACGCAGCTACGAGCAGTACTTC. As protein: CASSQGARERSYEQYF.

CDR3 loop: CASSLSGVGIMDEQFF. The CDR3 coding sequence is TGTGCCAGCAGTTTATCAGGGGTCGGGATCATGGATGAGCAGTTCTTC. This chain joins TRBV27 and TRBJ2-1; D tentatively reads TRBD1 or TRBD2 (5 bases each). V shed 0 bases and J shed 8 bases, with 17 bases lying between them. The CDR3 has 16 residues. Germline CDR1 reads MNHEY; CDR2 reads SMNVEV (reference sequence).

The J gene is TRBJ1-4, the V gene TRBV7-9; D call uncertain. V was cut by 6 bases and J by 4 bases, with 15 bases left in between. This CDR3 is 15 amino acids long. Germline CDR1 and CDR2: SEHNR and FQNEAQ (reference sequence). CDR3 residues: CASRQTAADNEKLFF. The DNA of the CDR3 is TGTGCCAGCAGACAAACGGCTGCAGATAATGAAAAACTGTTTTTT. The full variable domain, in which reference TRBV7-9 and TRBJ1-4 provide the parts outside the CDR3, is DTGVSQNPRHKITKRGQNVTFRCDPISEHNRLYWYRQTLGQGPEFLTYFQNEAQLEKSRLLSDRFSAERPKGSFSTLEIQRTEQGDSAMYLCASRQTAADNEKLFFGSGTQLSVL.

This clone was found a few times. The chain recombines TRBV15 with TRBJ2-2; 13 nucleotides agree with TRBD2. After removal of 3 bases from V and 6 bases from J, the junction contained 4 bases not matched to a gene. This CDR3 comprises 16 residues. The V gene's germline CDR1 is LNHNV and CDR2 YYDKDF (reference sequence). The CDR3 DNA reads TGTGCCACCAGCAGTACCGGGACTAGCGGGGCCGGGGAGCTGTTTTTT. Protein sequence: CATSSTGTSGAGELFF.

The rearrangement links TRBV27 to TRBJ2-3; maybe TRBD1 (6 bases). The CDR3 runs to 15 residues. V lost 5 bases, J lost 1 base, and 13 bases lay in between. Germline CDR1 reads MNHEY; CDR2 reads SMNVEV (reference sequence). The CDR3 DNA is TGTGCCAGCAGTGCGATTCGACAGGGCACAGATACGCAGTATTTT. Protein: CASSAIRQGTDTQYF.

J is TRBJ1-1 and V is TRBV7-8; unclear D gene. CDR1 SGHVS and CDR2 FQNEAQ come from the germline V gene. This CDR3 has 14 residues. The V end lost 5 bases, the J end lost 4 bases, and 14 bases lay between the germline ends. The CDR3 is CASSTRPSRTEAFF. The CDR3 nucleotides are TGTGCCAGCAGCACCCGACCCTCTCGCACTGAAGCTTTCTTT.

V usage is TRBV30 and J usage is TRBJ2-7; a possible D gene is TRBD1 (6 bases). From germline, CDR1 is GTSNPN and CDR2 SVGIG (reference sequence). This CDR3 is 12 amino acids long. V was pared by 7 bases and J by 2 bases, with 12 bases between. The CDR3 nucleotides read TGTGCCTTCCGGGACATTCCCTACGAGCAGTACTTC. It translates to CAFRDIPYEQYF.

V and J are TRBV9 and TRBJ2-2, with TRBD2 matching 12 bases. Germline CDR1 and CDR2: SGDLS and YYNGEE. The length of the CDR3 is 16 residues. V trimming: 3 bases; J trimming: 6 bases; junction bases outside the gene matches: 6. CDR3 residues: CASSAPSGRASGELFF. The CDR3 DNA follows: TGTGCCAGCAGCGCCCCTAGCGGGAGGGCCTCCGGGGAGCTGTTTTTT.

J is TRBJ2-7 and V is TRBV9; 7 nucleotides line up with TRBD2. Per germline, CDR1 SGDLS and CDR2 YYNGEE. The CDR3 is 16 residues long. After removal of 4 bases from V and 2 bases from J, the junction contained 12 bases not matched to a gene. CDR3 sequence (DNA): TGTGCCAGCAGCCCTTTGGGGGACTACATACCCTACGAGCAGTACTTC. Protein product: CASSPLGDYIPYEQYF.

This clone was detected once. The rearrangement links TRBV28 to TRBJ1-5; the D is unclear. V was shortened by 3 bases and J by 4 bases, with 7 bases between the two germline ends. This CDR3 contains 13 residues. The germline gives CDR1 MDHEN, CDR2 SYDVKM. DNA for the CDR3: TGTGCCAGCAGTTTCTTTAGAAATCAGCCCCAGCATTTT. Translation gives CASSFFRNQPQHF.